The 9 T cell receptor beta chains below come from one sample, sequenced in a study of T cell responses to AZD1222 COVID-19 vaccine. Measured with immunoSEQ multiplex PCR; TCRdb has only the in-frame clones, and not every one. Among around 170,000 clones listed, approximately 90% were seen once. This sample comprised peripheral blood, obtained on day 0 of AZD1222 vaccination. These receptors originate from an adult in good health.

V is TRBV10-3 and J is TRBJ2-2, with a possible D match to TRBD1 (5 bases). Per germline, CDR1 ENHRY and CDR2 SYGVKD. V was cut by 8 bases and J by 2 bases, with 9 bases left in between. This CDR3 comprises 13 residues. Here the CDR3 reads CAIGQSNTGELFF. In DNA form, the CDR3 reads TGTGCCATCGGACAATCTAACACCGGGGAGCTGTTTTTT.

This rearrangement joins TRBV28 to TRBJ1-1; weak D call: TRBD1 (5 bases). The V end lost 6 bases, the J end lost 1 base, and 9 bases lay between the germline ends. The CDR3 has 13 amino acids. Per the germline V gene, CDR1 is MDHEN and CDR2 is SYDVKM. The CDR3 DNA follows: TGTGCCAGCAGCCCTACAGGGAACACTGAAGCTTTCTTT. Its protein is CASSPTGNTEAFF.

This clone was recorded a few times. The chain joins TRBV6-5 to TRBJ2-3; D may be TRBD2 (5 bases). Trimming removed 6 bases at V and 1 base at J, with 8 bases between. Per germline, CDR1 MNHEY and CDR2 SVGAGI. CDR3 length: 13 amino acids. CDR3 coding DNA: TGTGCCAGCAGCCTGGAGGGCACAGATACGCAGTATTTT. Its translation: CASSLEGTDTQYF.

The V call is TRBV24-1, the J call TRBJ1-6; D is undetermined. The germline gives CDR1 KGHDR, CDR2 SFDVKD. CDR3 length: 14 amino acids. With 2 bases removed from V and 5 bases from J, the gap between germline ends came to 6 bases. The CDR3 reads CATSDSRNNSPLHF. DNA of the CDR3: TGTGCCACCAGTGATTCCAGAAATAATTCACCCCTCCACTTT.

CDR3 bases: TGTGCCAGTAGTACCGACAATGAGCAGTTCTTC. This translates into CASSTDNEQFF. The chain uses TRBV19 and TRBJ2-1; no clear D. The ends were cut back, 4 bases at V and 5 bases at J, with 3 bases in the middle. CDR3 length equals 11 residues. Per the germline V gene, CDR1 is LNHDA and CDR2 is SQIVND (reference sequence).

CDR3 nucleotide sequence: TGTGCCAGCAGCTATTCGACTAGCGGCAGCCGGGGTGAGCAGTACTTC. This translates into CASSYSTSGSRGEQYF. This chain joins TRBV28 and TRBJ2-7, with TRBD2 identical over 9 bases. In germline, CDR1 is MDHEN, CDR2 SYDVKM. The CDR3 covers 16 residues. Trimming cost V 6 bases and J 7 bases; bases outside gene matches: 16. The whole variable domain, filled in from reference TRBV28 and TRBJ2-7, reads DVKVTQSSRYLVKRTGEKVFLECVQDMDHENMFWYRQDPGLGLRLIYFSYDVKMKEKGDIPEGYSVSREKKERFSLILESASTNQTSMYLCASSYSTSGSRGEQYFGPGTRLTVT.

This rearrangement joins TRBV7-2 to TRBJ2-5, with TRBD1 matching over 8 bases. The J segment lost 4 bases and the V segment lost 1 base, leaving 5 bases of the junction unmatched. Germline V gene data show CDR1 as SGHTA and CDR2 as FQGNSA. The length of the CDR3 is 15 residues. CDR3 region: CASSLVQGTGETQYF. CDR3 sequence (DNA): TGTGCCAGCAGCTTAGTACAGGGGACAGGAGAGACCCAGTACTTC.

V and J are TRBV5-1 and TRBJ2-5; 11 nucleotides align to TRBD2. This CDR3 contains 17 residues. V shed 3 bases, J shed 7 bases, and the junction held 14 bases outside the gene matches. Germline CDR1 SGHRS, CDR2 YFSETQ. The CDR3 protein is CASSSPGSGRAPGTQYF. The CDR3 nucleotides read TGCGCCAGCAGCTCCCCGGGTAGCGGGAGGGCCCCCGGGACCCAGTACTTC.

This clone was counted a single time. The chain combines TRBV3-1 (or the pseudogene TRBV3-2) with TRBJ1-3; D is ambiguous. Trimming removed 1 base at V and 0 bases at J, with 7 bases between. Germline assignment: CDR1 LGHDT and CDR2 YNNKEL (reference sequence). This CDR3 is 15 amino acids long. Here the CDR3 reads CASSQGWTSGNTIYF. In DNA form, the CDR3 reads TGTGCCAGCAGCCAAGGGTGGACCTCTGGAAACACCATATATTTT.